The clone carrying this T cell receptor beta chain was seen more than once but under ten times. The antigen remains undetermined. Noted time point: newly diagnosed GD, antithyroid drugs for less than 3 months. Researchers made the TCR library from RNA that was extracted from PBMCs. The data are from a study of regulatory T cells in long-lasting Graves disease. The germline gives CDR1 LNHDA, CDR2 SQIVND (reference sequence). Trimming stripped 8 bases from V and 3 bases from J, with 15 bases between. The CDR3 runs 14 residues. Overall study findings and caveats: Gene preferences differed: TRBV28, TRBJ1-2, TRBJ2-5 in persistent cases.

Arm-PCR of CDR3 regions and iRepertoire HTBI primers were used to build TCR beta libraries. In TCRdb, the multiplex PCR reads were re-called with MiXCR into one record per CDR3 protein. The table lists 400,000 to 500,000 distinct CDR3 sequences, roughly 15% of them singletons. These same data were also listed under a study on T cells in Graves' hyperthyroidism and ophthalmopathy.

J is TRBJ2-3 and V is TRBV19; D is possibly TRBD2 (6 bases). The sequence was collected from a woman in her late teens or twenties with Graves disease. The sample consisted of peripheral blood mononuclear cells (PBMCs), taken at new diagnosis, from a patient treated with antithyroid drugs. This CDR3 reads CASHGPRETDTQYF. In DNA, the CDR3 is TGTGCCAGTCATGGTCCACGGGAGACAGATACGCAGTATTTT.